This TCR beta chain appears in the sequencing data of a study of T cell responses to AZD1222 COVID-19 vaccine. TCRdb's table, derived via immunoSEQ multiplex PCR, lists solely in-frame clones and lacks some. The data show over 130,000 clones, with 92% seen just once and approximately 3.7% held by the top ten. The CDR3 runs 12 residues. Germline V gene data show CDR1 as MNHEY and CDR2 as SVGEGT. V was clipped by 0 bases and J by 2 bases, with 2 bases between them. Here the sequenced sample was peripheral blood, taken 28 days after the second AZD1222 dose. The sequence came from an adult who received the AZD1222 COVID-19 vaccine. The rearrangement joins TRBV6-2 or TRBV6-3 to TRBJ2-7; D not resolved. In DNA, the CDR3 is TGTGCCAGCAGTTACTCGGCCTACGAGCAGTACTTC. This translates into CASSYSAYEQYF.